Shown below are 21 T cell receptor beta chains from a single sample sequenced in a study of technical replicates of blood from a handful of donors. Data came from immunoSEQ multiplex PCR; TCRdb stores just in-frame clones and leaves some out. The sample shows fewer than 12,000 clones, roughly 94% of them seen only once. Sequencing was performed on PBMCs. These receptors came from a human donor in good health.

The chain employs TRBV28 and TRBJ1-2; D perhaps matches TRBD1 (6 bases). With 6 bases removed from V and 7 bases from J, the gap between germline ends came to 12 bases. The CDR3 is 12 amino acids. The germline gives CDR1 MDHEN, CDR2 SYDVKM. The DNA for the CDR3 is TGTGCCAGCAGAGGACAGCCTTCTGGCTACACCTTC. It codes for CASRGQPSGYTF.

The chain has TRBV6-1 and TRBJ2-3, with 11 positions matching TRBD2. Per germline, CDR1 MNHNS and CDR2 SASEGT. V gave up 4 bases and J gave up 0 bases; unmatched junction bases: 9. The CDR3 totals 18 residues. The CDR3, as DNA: TGTGCCAGCAGTGGACCGGGACTAGCGGTCTCTAGCACAGATACGCAGTATTTT. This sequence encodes CASSGPGLAVSSTDTQYF.

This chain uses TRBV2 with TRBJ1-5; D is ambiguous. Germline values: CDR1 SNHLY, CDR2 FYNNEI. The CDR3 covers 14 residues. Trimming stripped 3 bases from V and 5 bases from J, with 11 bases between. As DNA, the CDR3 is TGTGCCAGCAGTGATCGGTCGGGTTATCAGCCCCAGCATTTT. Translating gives CASSDRSGYQPQHF. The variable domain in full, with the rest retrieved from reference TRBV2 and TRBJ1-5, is EPEVTQTPSHQVTQMGQEVILRCVPISNHLYFYWYRQILGQKVEFLVSFYNNEISEKSEIFDDQFSVERPDGSNFTLKIRSTKLEDSAMYFCASSDRSGYQPQHFGDGTRLSIL.

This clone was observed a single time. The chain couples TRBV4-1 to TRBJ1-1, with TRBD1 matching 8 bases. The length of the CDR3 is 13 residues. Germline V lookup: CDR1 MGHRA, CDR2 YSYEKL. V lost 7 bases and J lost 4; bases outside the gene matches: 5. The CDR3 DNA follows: TGCGCCAGCAAACAGGGGGGGGGCACTGAAGCTTTCTTT. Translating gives CASKQGGGTEAFF.

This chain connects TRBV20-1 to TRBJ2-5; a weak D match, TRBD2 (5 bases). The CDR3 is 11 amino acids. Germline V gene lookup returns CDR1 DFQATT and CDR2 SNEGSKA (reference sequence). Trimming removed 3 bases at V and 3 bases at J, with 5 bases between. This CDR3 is CSASSEETQYF. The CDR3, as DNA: TGCAGTGCTAGTAGCGAAGAGACCCAGTACTTC.

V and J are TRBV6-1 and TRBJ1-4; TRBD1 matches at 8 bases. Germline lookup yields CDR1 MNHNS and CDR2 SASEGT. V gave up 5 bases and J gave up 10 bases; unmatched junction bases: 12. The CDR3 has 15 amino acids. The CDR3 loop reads CASSPAEGQVVKLFF. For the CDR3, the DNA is TGTGCCAGCAGTCCCGCGGAGGGACAGGTCGTAAAACTGTTTTTT.

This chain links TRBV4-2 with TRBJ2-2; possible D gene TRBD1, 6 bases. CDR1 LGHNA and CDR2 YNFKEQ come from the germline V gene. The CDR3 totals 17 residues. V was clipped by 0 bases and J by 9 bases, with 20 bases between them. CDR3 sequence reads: CASSQDLSGAFARELFF. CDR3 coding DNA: TGTGCCAGCAGCCAAGATTTGTCAGGGGCGTTTGCCCGGGAGCTGTTTTTT.

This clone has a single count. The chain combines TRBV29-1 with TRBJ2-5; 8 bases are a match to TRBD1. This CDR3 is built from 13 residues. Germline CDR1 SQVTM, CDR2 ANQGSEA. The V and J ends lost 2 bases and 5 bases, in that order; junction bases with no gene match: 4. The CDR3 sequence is CSVELAGGETQYF. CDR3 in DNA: TGCAGCGTTGAATTGGCAGGGGGCGAGACCCAGTACTTC.

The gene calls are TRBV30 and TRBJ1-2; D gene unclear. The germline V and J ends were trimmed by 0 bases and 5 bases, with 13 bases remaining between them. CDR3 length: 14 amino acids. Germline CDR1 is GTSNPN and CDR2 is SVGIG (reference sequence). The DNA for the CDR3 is TGTGCCTGGAGTGTAGGTTGGAGGGATTATGGCTACACCTTC. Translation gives CAWSVGWRDYGYTF.

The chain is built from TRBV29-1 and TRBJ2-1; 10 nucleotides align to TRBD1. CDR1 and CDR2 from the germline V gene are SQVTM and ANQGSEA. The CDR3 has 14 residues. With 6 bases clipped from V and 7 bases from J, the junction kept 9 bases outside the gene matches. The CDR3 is CSVSPGQGNNEQFF. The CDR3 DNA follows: TGCAGCGTGAGCCCGGGACAGGGGAATAATGAGCAGTTCTTC.

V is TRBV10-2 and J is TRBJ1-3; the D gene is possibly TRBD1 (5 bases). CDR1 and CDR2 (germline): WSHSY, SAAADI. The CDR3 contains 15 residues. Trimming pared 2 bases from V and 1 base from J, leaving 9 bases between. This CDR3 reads CASSEPGQSGNTIYF. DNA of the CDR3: TGCGCCAGCAGTGAGCCAGGGCAGTCTGGAAACACCATATATTTT.

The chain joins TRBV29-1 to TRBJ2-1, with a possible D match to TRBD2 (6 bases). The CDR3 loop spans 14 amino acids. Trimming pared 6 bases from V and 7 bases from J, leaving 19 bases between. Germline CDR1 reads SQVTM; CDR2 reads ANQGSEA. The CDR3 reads CSVGRLAIMNEQFF. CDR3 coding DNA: TGCAGCGTCGGAAGGCTAGCGATAATGAATGAGCAGTTCTTC.

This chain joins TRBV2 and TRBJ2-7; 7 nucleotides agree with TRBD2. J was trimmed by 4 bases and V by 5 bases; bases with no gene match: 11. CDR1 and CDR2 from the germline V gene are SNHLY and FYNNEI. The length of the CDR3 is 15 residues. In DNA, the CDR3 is TGTGCCAGCAGTCCCCTGGCGGGAGAGAAATACGAGCAGTACTTC. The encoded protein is CASSPLAGEKYEQYF. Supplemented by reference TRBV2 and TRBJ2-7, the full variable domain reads EPEVTQTPSHQVTQMGQEVILRCVPISNHLYFYWYRQILGQKVEFLVSFYNNEISEKSEIFDDQFSVERPDGSNFTLKIRSTKLEDSAMYFCASSPLAGEKYEQYFGPGTRLTVT.

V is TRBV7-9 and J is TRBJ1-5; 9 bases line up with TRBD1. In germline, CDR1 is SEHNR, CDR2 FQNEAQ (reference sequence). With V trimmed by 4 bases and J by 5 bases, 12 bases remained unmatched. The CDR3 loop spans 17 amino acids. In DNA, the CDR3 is TGTGCCAGCAGCTCGTCCATCCCCCGGGACAGGGATCAGCCCCAGCATTTT. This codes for CASSSSIPRDRDQPQHF.

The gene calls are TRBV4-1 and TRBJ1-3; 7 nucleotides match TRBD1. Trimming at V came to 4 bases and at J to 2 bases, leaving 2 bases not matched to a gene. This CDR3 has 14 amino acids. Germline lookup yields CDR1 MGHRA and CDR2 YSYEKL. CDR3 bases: TGCGCCAGCAGCCCTACAGGGGCTGGAAACACCATATATTTT. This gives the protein CASSPTGAGNTIYF.

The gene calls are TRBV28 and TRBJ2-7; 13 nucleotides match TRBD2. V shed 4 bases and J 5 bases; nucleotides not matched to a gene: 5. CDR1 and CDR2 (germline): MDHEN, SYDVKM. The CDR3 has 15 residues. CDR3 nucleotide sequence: TGTGCCAGCAGTTCACTAGCGGGAGGGCCCCACGAGCAGTACTTC. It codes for CASSSLAGGPHEQYF.

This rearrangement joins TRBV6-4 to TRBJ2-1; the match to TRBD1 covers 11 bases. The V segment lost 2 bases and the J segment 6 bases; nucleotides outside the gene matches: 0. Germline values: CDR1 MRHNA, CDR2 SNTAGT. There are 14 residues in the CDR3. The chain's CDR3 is CASSDGTGGNEQFF. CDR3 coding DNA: TGTGCCAGCAGTGACGGGACAGGGGGCAATGAGCAGTTCTTC.

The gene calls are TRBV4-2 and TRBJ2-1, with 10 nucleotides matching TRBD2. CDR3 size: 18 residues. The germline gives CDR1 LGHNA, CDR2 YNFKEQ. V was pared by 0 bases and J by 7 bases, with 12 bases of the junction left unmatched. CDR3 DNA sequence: TGTGCCAGCAGCCAAGATGGGATAGCGGGAGGTCTTAGGAATGAGCAGTTCTTC. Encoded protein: CASSQDGIAGGLRNEQFF.

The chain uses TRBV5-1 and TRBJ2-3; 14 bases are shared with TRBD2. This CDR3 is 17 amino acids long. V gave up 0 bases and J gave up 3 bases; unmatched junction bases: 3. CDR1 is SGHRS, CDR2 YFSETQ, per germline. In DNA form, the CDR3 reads TGCGCCAGCAGCTTGGGAGGGACTAGCGGGAGTACAGATACGCAGTATTTT. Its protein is CASSLGGTSGSTDTQYF.

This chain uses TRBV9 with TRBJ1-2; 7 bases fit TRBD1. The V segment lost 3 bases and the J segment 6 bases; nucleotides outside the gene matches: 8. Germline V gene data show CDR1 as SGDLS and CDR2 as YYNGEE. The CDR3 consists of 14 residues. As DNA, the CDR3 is TGTGCCAGCAGCGGTGGACAGGCTACAAATGGCTACACCTTC. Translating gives CASSGGQATNGYTF.

The CDR3 nucleotides read TGTGCCAGCAGGAGTGGGGGGGTCTCCTACGAGCAGTACTTC. This gives the protein CASRSGGVSYEQYF. The V gene is TRBV6-6, the J gene TRBJ2-7, with 7 bases identical to TRBD2. Germline assignment: CDR1 MNHNY and CDR2 SVGAGI (reference sequence). The CDR3 totals 14 residues. V shed 6 bases, J shed 0 bases, and the junction held 5 bases outside the gene matches.